The 29 T cell receptor beta chains below come from one sample, sequenced in a study of blood T cell repertoires in COVID-19. Clones were read by immunoSEQ multiplex PCR, and TCRdb kept only the in-frame ones, dropping some. The sample has roughly 250,000 clones; 80% to 90% are singletons. Sequences were obtained from PBMCs or T cells enriched from blood (not recorded which). The receptors were sampled from a woman aged 25 to 39 who had recovered from COVID-19.

The rearrangement joins TRBV18 to TRBJ2-4, with no clear D. The ends were cut back, 0 bases at V and 4 bases at J, with 7 bases in the middle. This CDR3 has 14 residues. Germline V CDR1 and CDR2: KGHSH, LQKENI. The CDR3 reads CASSPPTGKNIQYF. The CDR3 DNA sequence: TGTGCCAGCTCACCACCTACGGGTAAAAACATTCAGTACTTC.

The chain joins TRBV29-1 to TRBJ2-3; 7 positions match TRBD1. The CDR3 sequence is 16 residues long. Germline V gene data show CDR1 as SQVTM and CDR2 as ANQGSEA. The J segment lost 4 bases and the V segment lost 7 bases, leaving 17 bases of the junction unmatched. CDR3 nucleotide sequence: TGCAGCGCTTCCATTCCAGACAGGGTTTCCGCAGATACGCAGTATTTT. Translating it yields CSASIPDRVSADTQYF.

Here the CDR3 DNA reads TGTGCCAGCAGTTCCGGACAGGGTGACGGAAACACCATATATTTT. Its protein product is CASSSGQGDGNTIYF. The chain carries TRBV28 and TRBJ1-3; 8 nucleotides align to TRBD1. Germline-derived CDR1 and CDR2 are MDHEN and SYDVKM. V lost 4 bases to trimming and J lost 4 bases; unmatched junction nucleotides: 6. The CDR3 length is 15 residues.

The chain combines TRBV19 with TRBJ2-3; 7 bases are shared with TRBD1. V gave up 5 bases and J gave up 2 bases; unmatched junction bases: 4. This CDR3 comprises 14 residues. Germline lookup yields CDR1 LNHDA and CDR2 SQIVND (reference sequence). CDR3 in DNA: TGTGCCAGTAGTTGGGACAGTACCACAGATACGCAGTATTTT. Translation: CASSWDSTTDTQYF. The full variable domain, rest sourced from reference TRBV19 and TRBJ2-3, is DGGITQSPKYLFRKEGQNVTLSCEQNLNHDAMYWYRQDPGQGLRLIYYSQIVNDFQKGDIAEGYSVSREKKESFPLTVTSAQKNPTAFYLCASSWDSTTDTQYFGPGTRLTVL.

The genes are TRBV28 and TRBJ1-6; TRBD1 is a possible D gene (6 bases). CDR1 and CDR2 (germline): MDHEN, SYDVKM. Between the trimmed V and J ends, which lost 2 bases and 7 bases, there was a span of 12 bases. This CDR3 comprises 15 residues. CDR3 coding DNA: TGTGCCAGCAGTTTACCCCGGACAGTAAATTCACCCCTCCACTTT. Its translation: CASSLPRTVNSPLHF.

CDR3 protein: CASSPRGSYEQYF. In DNA form, the CDR3 reads TGTGCCAGTAGTCCCAGGGGTTCCTACGAGCAGTACTTC. The chain has TRBV19 and TRBJ2-7, with D possibly matching TRBD1 (6 bases). This CDR3 is built from 13 residues. V gave up 5 bases and J gave up 1 base, with 9 bases separating them. In germline, CDR1 is LNHDA, CDR2 SQIVND (reference sequence).

The gene calls are TRBV28 and TRBJ2-1, with D tentatively TRBD1 (6 bases). CDR1 is MDHEN, CDR2 SYDVKM, per germline. This CDR3 is built from 12 residues. V shed 7 bases and J shed 10 bases, with 14 bases lying between them. The CDR3 DNA sequence: TGTGCCAGCACCTTCAGGGGTAAGGAGCAGTTCTTC. This sequence encodes CASTFRGKEQFF. The full variable domain, with the rest looked up from reference TRBV28 and TRBJ2-1, is DVKVTQSSRYLVKRTGEKVFLECVQDMDHENMFWYRQDPGLGLRLIYFSYDVKMKEKGDIPEGYSVSREKKERFSLILESASTNQTSMYLCASTFRGKEQFFGPGTRLTVL.

CDR3 residues: CASRDRGKERYGYTF. Here the CDR3 DNA reads TGTGCCAGCCGGGACAGGGGCAAGGAGCGCTATGGCTACACCTTC. V and J are TRBV27 and TRBJ1-2; 10 bases agree with TRBD1. Germline CDR1 MNHEY, CDR2 SMNVEV (reference sequence). There are 15 residues in the CDR3. Unmatched junction bases numbered 10, after V lost 8 bases and J lost 4 bases.

The chain links TRBV19 to TRBJ1-4, with TRBD1 as a possible D gene (6 bases). This CDR3 is 13 amino acids long. Trimming cost V 9 bases and J 7 bases, with 15 bases left between them. The germline CDR1 and CDR2 sequences are LNHDA and SQIVND (reference sequence). The CDR3 region is CASRSKGGEKLFF. The CDR3 DNA reads as TGTGCCAGCCGCAGTAAAGGGGGTGAAAAACTGTTTTTT.

V gene TRBV28 combines with J gene TRBJ1-4; D ambiguous. The germline V and J ends were trimmed by 11 bases and 4 bases, with 14 bases remaining between them. The CDR3 is 13 amino acids. Germline lookup yields CDR1 MDHEN and CDR2 SYDVKM. CDR3 nucleotides: TGTGCCGCGGTAGGCAGCTATAATGAAAAACTGTTTTTT. Protein sequence: CAAVGSYNEKLFF. Filled out from reference TRBV28 and TRBJ1-4, the complete variable domain reads DVKVTQSSRYLVKRTGEKVFLECVQDMDHENMFWYRQDPGLGLRLIYFSYDVKMKEKGDIPEGYSVSREKKERFSLILESASTNQTSMYLCAAVGSYNEKLFFGSGTQLSVL.

This chain joins TRBV10-1 and TRBJ1-4; D call uncertain. V was shortened by 3 bases and J by 12 bases, with 14 bases between the two germline ends. CDR1 is WNHNN and CDR2 is SYGVQD in the germline V gene (reference sequence). This CDR3 is built from 13 residues. The CDR3 reads CASSERPAGELFF. DNA of the CDR3: TGCGCCAGCAGTGAACGGCCGGCCGGAGAACTGTTTTTT.

This clone showed up just a few times. CDR3 coding DNA: TGTGCCAGCAGATTAGACAGTTACGAGCAGTACTTC. It translates to CASRLDSYEQYF. The chain joins TRBV2 to TRBJ2-7; D is possibly TRBD1 (5 bases). The germline gives CDR1 SNHLY, CDR2 FYNNEI. The V end was cut by 6 bases, the J end by 4 bases, with 10 bases between. This CDR3 region has 12 residues.

The chain links TRBV6-4 to TRBJ1-2; a weak D match, TRBD1 (6 bases). This CDR3 spans 13 amino acids. Trimming cost V 5 bases and J 7 bases, with 14 bases left between them. Germline CDR1 is MRHNA and CDR2 is SNTAGT. The CDR3 loop is CASSSTRGIGYTF. CDR3 nucleotides: TGTGCCAGCAGTTCGACCAGGGGAATTGGCTACACCTTC.

J is TRBJ2-1 and V is TRBV5-1; 12 bases match TRBD1. Germline V gene lookup returns CDR1 SGHRS and CDR2 YFSETQ. The V gene end was trimmed by 3 bases and the J gene end by 10 bases; junction bases not matched to a gene: 11. This CDR3 spans 16 amino acids. The DNA of the CDR3 is TGCGCCAGCAGCTCCCCCGGGACAGGGGGCAGATTCGAGCAGTTCTTC. Encoded protein: CASSSPGTGGRFEQFF.

The chain couples TRBV3-1 (or the pseudogene TRBV3-2) to TRBJ2-1; 8 nucleotides line up with TRBD2. There are 13 residues in the CDR3. Germline V gene lookup returns CDR1 LGHDT and CDR2 YNNKEL (reference sequence). J gave up 16 bases and V 0 bases, and 8 bases lay outside the gene matches. For the CDR3, the DNA is TGTGCCAGCAGCCAAGATCCTGGGACTAGGGGATTCTTC. This sequence encodes CASSQDPGTRGFF.

The rearrangement uses TRBV13 and TRBJ1-3; 8 bases are a match to TRBD1. The CDR3 has 16 amino acids. The V and J ends lost 1 base and 6 bases, in that order; junction bases with no gene match: 8. Germline V gene data show CDR1 as PRHDT and CDR2 as FYEKMQ (reference sequence). The CDR3 spells CASSLDPTGAPNTIYF. The CDR3, as DNA: TGTGCCAGCAGCTTAGATCCGACAGGGGCTCCAAACACCATATATTTT.

The chain couples TRBV19 to TRBJ2-1, with 7 bases aligning to TRBD1. This CDR3 contains 15 residues. V was clipped by 7 bases and J by 4 bases; unmatched bases: 10. CDR1 and CDR2 (germline): LNHDA, SQIVND (reference sequence). The chain's CDR3 is CASNPGTASYNEQFF. The CDR3 nucleotides are TGTGCCAGTAATCCCGGGACAGCATCATACAATGAGCAGTTCTTC. Variable domain in full (rest from reference TRBV19 and TRBJ2-1): DGGITQSPKYLFRKEGQNVTLSCEQNLNHDAMYWYRQDPGQGLRLIYYSQIVNDFQKGDIAEGYSVSREKKESFPLTVTSAQKNPTAFYLCASNPGTASYNEQFFGPGTRLTVL.

The rearrangement joins TRBV29-1 to TRBJ2-7; 7 positions match TRBD1. Germline values: CDR1 SQVTM, CDR2 ANQGSEA. CDR3 size: 14 residues. V trimming: 5 bases; J trimming: 3 bases; junction bases outside the gene matches: 10. The CDR3 nucleotides are TGCAGCGTTCTTCACAGGGGCCGGTACTACGAGCAGTACTTC. Amino acids: CSVLHRGRYYEQYF.

The chain joins TRBV10-3 to TRBJ2-7; possibly TRBD2 for D (6 bases). CDR1 ENHRY and CDR2 SYGVKD come from the germline V gene. The length of the CDR3 is 15 residues. V was trimmed by 3 bases and J by 7 bases, leaving 19 bases between them. Here the CDR3 reads CAISEIKAGTGEQYF. Written as DNA, the CDR3 is TGTGCCATCAGTGAAATTAAGGCAGGGACTGGTGAGCAGTACTTC.

The V call is TRBV7-8, the J call TRBJ1-5; TRBD1 matches at 7 bases. The CDR3 loop spans 17 amino acids. After removal of 5 bases from V and 2 bases from J, the junction contained 12 bases not matched to a gene. CDR1 is SGHVS and CDR2 is FQNEAQ in the germline V gene. This CDR3 reads CASSQARAGGGNQPQHF. In DNA, the CDR3 is TGTGCCAGCAGCCAAGCTCGGGCAGGGGGTGGCAATCAGCCCCAGCATTTT.

V gene TRBV7-6 combines with J gene TRBJ1-6; D ambiguous. Trimming pared 11 bases from V and 7 bases from J, leaving 18 bases between. This CDR3 has 14 amino acids. Germline CDR1 SGHVS, CDR2 FNYEAQ. The CDR3 is CASSERLSNSPLHF. CDR3 in DNA: TGTGCCTCATCCGAGAGACTGAGCAATTCACCCCTCCACTTT.

The V call is TRBV28, the J call TRBJ1-6; D is undetermined. This CDR3 has 14 amino acids. V was shortened by 2 bases and J by 5 bases, with 7 bases between the two germline ends. Germline values: CDR1 MDHEN, CDR2 SYDVKM. CDR3 nucleotide sequence: TGTGCCAGCAGTTTACCCTCTGATAATTCACCCCTCCACTTT. Its protein is CASSLPSDNSPLHF.

This clone was observed a single time. This rearrangement joins TRBV7-2 to TRBJ1-2; D remains unclear. CDR1 SGHTA and CDR2 FQGNSA come from the germline V gene. V lost 2 bases to trimming and J lost 8 bases, with 12 bases between them. The CDR3 runs to 13 residues. The CDR3 DNA reads as TGTGCCAGCAGCTTAATAAGGAGCCGCGGCTACACCTTC. This codes for CASSLIRSRGYTF. Full variable domain (remainder filled in from reference TRBV7-2 and TRBJ1-2): GAGVSQSPSNKVTEKGKDVELRCDPISGHTALYWYRQSLGQGLEFLIYFQGNSAPDKSGLPSDRFSAERTGGSVSTLTIQRTQQEDSAVYLCASSLIRSRGYTFGSGTRLTVV.

The chain uses TRBV28 and TRBJ1-5; no reliable D call. V was cut by 3 bases and J by 3 bases, with 12 bases left in between. The CDR3 is made up of 15 amino acids. Germline V gene data show CDR1 as MDHEN and CDR2 as SYDVKM. CDR3 DNA: TGTGCCAGCAGTTTGGGTCAGGATATCAATCAGCCCCAGCATTTT. Translating it yields CASSLGQDINQPQHF.

V gene TRBV5-1 combines with J gene TRBJ1-5; D is perhaps TRBD1 (6 bases). This CDR3 has 15 residues. CDR1 is SGHRS, CDR2 YFSETQ, per germline. Trimming stripped 0 bases from V and 0 bases from J, with 7 bases between. Here the CDR3 DNA reads TGCGCCAGCAGCTTGGGGACAGCTAGCAATCAGCCCCAGCATTTT. This encodes CASSLGTASNQPQHF.

The rearrangement uses TRBV5-3 and TRBJ1-1; 11 nucleotides agree with TRBD1. TRBV5-3 is reported as an ORF; its role is uncertain. J was trimmed by 2 bases and V by 4 bases; bases with no gene match: 16. The CDR3 covers 19 residues. The CDR3 nucleotides are TGTGCCAGAAGCGGGGTGGGGTGCAGGACAGGGGGCGTTAACACTGAAGCTTTCTTT. Its protein is CARSGVGCRTGGVNTEAFF.

This chain links TRBV9 with TRBJ1-3; TRBD1 agrees at 8 bases. The CDR3 has 17 residues. Per the germline V gene, CDR1 is SGDLS and CDR2 is YYNGEE. Trimming took 4 bases from V and 0 from J; bases not matched to a gene: 9. The CDR3 DNA reads TGTGCCAGCAGCCCTCGGACAGGGTTACTCTCTGGAAACACCATATATTTT. Amino acids: CASSPRTGLLSGNTIYF.

V usage is TRBV9 and J usage is TRBJ2-5; tentatively, D is TRBD2 (6 bases). With 0 bases removed from V and 5 bases from J, the gap between germline ends came to 8 bases. In germline, CDR1 is SGDLS, CDR2 YYNGEE. The CDR3 spans 13 residues. This CDR3 is CASSVGGGETQYF. The DNA of the CDR3 is TGTGCCAGCAGCGTAGGTGGGGGGGAGACCCAGTACTTC. The full variable domain, completed using reference TRBV9 and TRBJ2-5, is DSGVTQTPKHLITATGQRVTLRCSPRSGDLSVYWYQQSLDQGLQFLIQYYNGEERAKGNILERFSAQQFPDLHSELNLSSLELGDSALYFCASSVGGGETQYFGPGTRLLVL.

V is TRBV4-1 and J is TRBJ1-1; TRBD1 matches 8 bases. The CDR3 contains 14 residues. Germline CDR1 MGHRA, CDR2 YSYEKL. Germline trimming cut 4 bases from V and 11 bases from J; bases unmatched to any gene: 12. The CDR3 sequence: CASSPFGTGSDAFF. CDR3 in DNA: TGCGCCAGCAGCCCCTTCGGGACAGGTTCGGACGCTTTCTTT.